This TCR beta chain was captured in a study of blood T cell repertoires in COVID-19. As regards this clone: Other DNA sequences in this specimen translate into the identical CDR3.

This CDR3 is built from 15 residues. Per the germline V gene, CDR1 is MGHDK and CDR2 is SYGVNS. Trimming removed 5 bases at V and 2 bases at J, with 12 bases between. Here immunoSEQ multiplex PCR was the method, and the copy in TCRdb shows in-frame clones only, minus some. The table records approximately 35,000 clones, 80% of them present only once. The J gene is TRBJ2-2, the V gene TRBV25-1; weak D call: TRBD2 (6 bases). Sequencing input: peripheral blood. The sequence was obtained from a man older than 75 with acute or convalescent COVID-19. DNA of the CDR3: TGTGCCAGCAGTCTCGGCGGGACTAACACCGGGGAGCTGTTTTTT. Its protein product is CASSLGGTNTGELFF.